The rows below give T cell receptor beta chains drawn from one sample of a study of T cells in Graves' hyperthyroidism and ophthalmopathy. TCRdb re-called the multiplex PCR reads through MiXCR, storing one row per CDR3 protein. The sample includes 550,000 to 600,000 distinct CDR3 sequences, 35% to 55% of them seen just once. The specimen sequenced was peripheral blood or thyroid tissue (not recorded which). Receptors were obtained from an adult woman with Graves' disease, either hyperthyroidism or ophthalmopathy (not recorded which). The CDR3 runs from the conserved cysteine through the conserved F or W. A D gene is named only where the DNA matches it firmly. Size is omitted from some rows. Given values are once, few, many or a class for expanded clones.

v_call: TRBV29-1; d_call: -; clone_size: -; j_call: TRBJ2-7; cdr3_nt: TGCAGCGTTTTGAGGGGTCCCTACGAGCAGTACTTC; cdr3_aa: CSVLRGPYEQYF
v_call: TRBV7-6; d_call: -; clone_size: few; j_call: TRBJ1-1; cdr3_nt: TGTGCCAGCAGGATGCATAACACTGAAGCTTTCTTT; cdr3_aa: CASRMHNTEAFF
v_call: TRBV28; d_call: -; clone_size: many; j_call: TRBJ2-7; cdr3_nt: TGTGCCAGCATCGGGGTTCACTCCTACGAGCAGTACTTC; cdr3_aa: CASIGVHSYEQYF
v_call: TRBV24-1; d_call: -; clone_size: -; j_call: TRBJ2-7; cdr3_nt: TGTGCCAGCAGTTTCCCGATGGGGGCTGGCTTTAACGAGCAGTACTTC; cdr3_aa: CASSFPMGAGFNEQYF
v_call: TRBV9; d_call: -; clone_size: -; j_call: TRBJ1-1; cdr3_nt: TGTGCCAGCAGCGAACGGGCCCCCGGGCAGCATGAAGCTTTCTTT; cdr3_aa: CASSERAPGQHEAFF
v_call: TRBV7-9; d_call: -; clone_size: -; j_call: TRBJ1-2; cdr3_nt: TGTGCCAGCAGCTCCGCCTTCGAATATGGCTACACCTTC; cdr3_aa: CASSSAFEYGYTF
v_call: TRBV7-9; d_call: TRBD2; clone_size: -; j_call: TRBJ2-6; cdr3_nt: TGTGCCAGCTCGGGGACTAGCGTCCGTGCTGGGGCCAACGTCCTGACTTTC; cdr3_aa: CASSGTSVRAGANVLTF
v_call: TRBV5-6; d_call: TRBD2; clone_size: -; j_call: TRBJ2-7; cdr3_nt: TGTGCCAGCCAAGGACCCAAACGGGGAACTAGCGGTTACGAGCAGTACTTC; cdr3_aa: CASQGPKRGTSGYEQYF
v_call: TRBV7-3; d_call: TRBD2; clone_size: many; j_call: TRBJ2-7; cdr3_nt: TGTGCCAGCAGCCCCGGGACTAGCGGGATCTACGAGCAGTACTTC; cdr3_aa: CASSPGTSGIYEQYF
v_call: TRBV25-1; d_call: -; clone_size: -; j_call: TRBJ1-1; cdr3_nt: TGTGCCAGCAGTGAAAACCTGGACAGCGTGAACACTGAAGCTTTCTTT; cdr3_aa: CASSENLDSVNTEAFF
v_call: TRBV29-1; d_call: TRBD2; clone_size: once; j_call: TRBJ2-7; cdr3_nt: TGCAGCTTGGGCCGCGGCGGGAGGGCCCACGAGCAGTACTTC; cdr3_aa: CSLGRGGRAHEQYF
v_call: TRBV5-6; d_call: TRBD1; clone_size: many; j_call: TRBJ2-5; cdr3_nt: TGTGCCAGCAGCTTGGTTATCGGGACAGGGAAGGAGACCCAGTACTTC; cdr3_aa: CASSLVIGTGKETQYF
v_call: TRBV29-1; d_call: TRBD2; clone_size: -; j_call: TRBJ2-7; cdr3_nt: TGCAGCAGACCTAGCGGGACCTACGAGCAGTACTTC; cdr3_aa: CSRPSGTYEQYF
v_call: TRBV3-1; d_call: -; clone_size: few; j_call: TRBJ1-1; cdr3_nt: TGTGCCAGCAGCCAAGGGGGGGTCACTGAAGCTTTCTTT; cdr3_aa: CASSQGGVTEAFF
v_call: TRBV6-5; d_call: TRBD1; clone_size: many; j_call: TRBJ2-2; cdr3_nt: TGTGCCAGCAGACCGCCCACAGGGGACACCGGGGAGCTGTTTTTT; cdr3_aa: CASRPPTGDTGELFF
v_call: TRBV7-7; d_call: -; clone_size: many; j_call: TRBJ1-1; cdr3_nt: TGTGCTAGCAGCATTCGTTGGGACACTGAAGCTTTCTTT; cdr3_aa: CASSIRWDTEAFF
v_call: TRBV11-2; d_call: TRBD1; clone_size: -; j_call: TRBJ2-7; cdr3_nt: TGTGCCAGCAGCATAACGACAGGGAAAGATTCCTACGAGCAGTACTTC; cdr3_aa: CASSITTGKDSYEQYF
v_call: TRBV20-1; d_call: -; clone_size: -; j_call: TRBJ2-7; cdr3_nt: TGCAGTGCTAGAGATCGGGACGGCATCTACGAGCAGTACTTC; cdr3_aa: CSARDRDGIYEQYF
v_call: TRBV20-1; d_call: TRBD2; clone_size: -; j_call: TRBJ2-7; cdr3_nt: TGCAGTGCTAGACGGGCGGGGGGAGTCGAGCAGTACTTC; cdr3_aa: CSARRAGGVEQYF
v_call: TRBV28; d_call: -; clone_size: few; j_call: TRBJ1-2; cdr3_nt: TGTGCCAGCTCTGGGGCGGGACCAGTCGGGGGCTACACCTTC; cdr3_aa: CASSGAGPVGGYTF
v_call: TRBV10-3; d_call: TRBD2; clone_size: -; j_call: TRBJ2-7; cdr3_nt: TGTGCCTCGACTAGCGGGAAGAGCTCCTACGAGCAGTACTTC; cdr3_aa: CASTSGKSSYEQYF
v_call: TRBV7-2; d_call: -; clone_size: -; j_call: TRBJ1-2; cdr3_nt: TGTGCCAGCAGCTTAGCGCGGCAAGGGGGTGGCTACACCTTC; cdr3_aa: CASSLARQGGGYTF
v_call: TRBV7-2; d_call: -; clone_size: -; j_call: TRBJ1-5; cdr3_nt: TGTGCCAGCAGCTTAGACGGGGACTGGCCCCAGCATTTT; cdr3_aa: CASSLDGDWPQHF
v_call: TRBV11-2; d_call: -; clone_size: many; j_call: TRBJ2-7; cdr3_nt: TGTGCCAGCAGCTCTCTCACTAGATCCTACGAGCAGTACTTC; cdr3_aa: CASSSLTRSYEQYF
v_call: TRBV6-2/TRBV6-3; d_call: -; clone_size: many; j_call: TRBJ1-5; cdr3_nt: TGTGCCAGCAGTTACTCGTCAGCGACCAATCAGCCCCAGCATTTT; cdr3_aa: CASSYSSATNQPQHF
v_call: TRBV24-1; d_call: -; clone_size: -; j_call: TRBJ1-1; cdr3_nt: TGTGCCACCAGTGATTTCGAAGACACAGGGAACACTGAAGCTTTCTTT; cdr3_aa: CATSDFEDTGNTEAFF
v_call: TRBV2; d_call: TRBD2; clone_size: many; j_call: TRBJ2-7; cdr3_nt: TGTGCCAGCAGTGATTCTAGCGGGAACTACGAGCAGTACTTC; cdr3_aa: CASSDSSGNYEQYF
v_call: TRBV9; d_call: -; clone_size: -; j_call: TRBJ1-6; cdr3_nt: TGTGCCAGCAGCGCCGGCAGGGACACTAATTCACCCCTCCACTTT; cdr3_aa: CASSAGRDTNSPLHF
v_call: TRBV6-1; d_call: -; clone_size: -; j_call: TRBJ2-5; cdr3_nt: TGTGCCAGCAGTGAAACCGGGACGGAACAGTACTTC; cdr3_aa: CASSETGTEQYF
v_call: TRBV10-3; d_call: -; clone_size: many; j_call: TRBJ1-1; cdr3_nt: TGTGCCACCTCCTGGGGGGGACTCATGAACACTGAAGCTTTCTTT; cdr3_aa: CATSWGGLMNTEAFF
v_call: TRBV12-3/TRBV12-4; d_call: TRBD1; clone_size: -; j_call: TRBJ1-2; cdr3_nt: TGTGCCAGCAGTTTAACAGGGGGCGAGAAACGGTATGGCTACACCTTC; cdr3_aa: CASSLTGGEKRYGYTF
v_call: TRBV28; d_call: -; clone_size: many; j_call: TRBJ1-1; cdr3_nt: TGTGCCAGCAGCAATGGCGGAACCGCGACGGCCACTGAAGCTTTCTTT; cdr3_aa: CASSNGGTATATEAFF
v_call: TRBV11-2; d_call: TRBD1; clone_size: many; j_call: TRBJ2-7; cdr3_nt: TGTGCCAGCAGCCCTAACACCGGGACAGGGGGTCTCGAGCAGTACTTC; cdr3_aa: CASSPNTGTGGLEQYF
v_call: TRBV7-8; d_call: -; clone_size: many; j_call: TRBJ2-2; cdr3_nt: TGTGCCAGCAGCTTCCCGGGACAGAACACCGGGGAGCTGTTTTTT; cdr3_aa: CASSFPGQNTGELFF
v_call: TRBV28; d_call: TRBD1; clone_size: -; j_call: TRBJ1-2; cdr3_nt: TGTGCCAGCAGTCCCGGCCGAGGGACAGGGGGAGATCTGTACTATGGCTACACCTTC; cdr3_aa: CASSPGRGTGGDLYYGYTF